Shown below are 28 T cell receptor beta chains from a single sample sequenced in a study of shared clonotypes between healthy human individuals. TCRdb's table, derived via immunoSEQ multiplex PCR, lists solely in-frame clones and lacks some. The sample holds about 2 million clones, roughly 94% seen once. Sequences were obtained from naive CD4+ T cells sorted from blood. Stated subset: CD45RA+ positively selected. The origin of the receptors is a man in his late teens or twenties in good health.

In this sample, this clone turned up once. The V call is TRBV18, the J call TRBJ2-3; the D is unclear. CDR3 length: 13 amino acids. Germline V gene sequence: CDR1 KGHSH, CDR2 LQKENI. Trimming cost V 2 bases and J 5 bases, with 8 bases left between them. CDR3 DNA: TGTGCCAGCTCACCAAGACCGCAAGATACGCAGTATTTT. Its translation: CASSPRPQDTQYF.

This clone was counted between two and nine times. The rearrangement joins TRBV7-9 to TRBJ2-7; D not certain. Trimming cost V 5 bases and J 5 bases, with 10 bases left between them. The germline V gene encodes CDR1 SEHNR and CDR2 FQNEAQ (reference sequence). The CDR3 sequence is 12 residues long. The CDR3 here is CASSPSTNEQYF. Written as DNA, the CDR3 is TGTGCCAGCAGCCCCTCGACCAACGAGCAGTACTTC.

V is TRBV6-1 and J is TRBJ2-3; no clear D. Trimming pared 6 bases from V and 1 base from J, leaving 11 bases between. The germline V gene has CDR1 MNHNS and CDR2 SASEGT. CDR3 length: 14 residues. The CDR3 DNA reads as TGTGCCAGCAGAGTTGCGCCAGGCACAGATACGCAGTATTTT. Encoded protein: CASRVAPGTDTQYF.

J is TRBJ1-3 and V is TRBV10-3; maybe TRBD1 (6 bases). The germline V and J ends were trimmed by 0 bases and 2 bases, with 8 bases remaining between them. Germline loops: CDR1 ENHRY, CDR2 SYGVKD. This CDR3 has 15 residues. The CDR3: CAISESEGAGNTIYF. The CDR3, as DNA: TGTGCCATCAGTGAGTCTGAGGGGGCTGGAAACACCATATATTTT.

As for this clone: Other DNA sequences in the same sample also yield this CDR3. The chain links TRBV7-9 to TRBJ2-5; D remains ambiguous. The ends were cut back, 3 bases at V and 4 bases at J, with 3 bases in the middle. The CDR3 is 11 residues long. The germline V gene encodes CDR1 SEHNR and CDR2 FQNEAQ (reference sequence). CDR3 nucleotides: TGTGCCAGCAGCTTTTCAGAGACCCAGTACTTC. Translation: CASSFSETQYF.

The V call is TRBV11-2, the J call TRBJ2-7; 16 nucleotides match TRBD2. Trimming took 3 bases from V and 5 from J; bases not matched to a gene: 4. The V gene's germline CDR1 is SGHAT and CDR2 FQNNGV. The CDR3 has 16 residues. The CDR3 DNA reads TGTGCCAGCAGCTTGGGACTAGCGGGAGGGCCCGACGAGCAGTACTTC. Protein sequence: CASSLGLAGGPDEQYF.

The chain is built from TRBV11-2 and TRBJ2-7; 8 nucleotides match TRBD2. V lost 0 bases to trimming and J lost 7 bases; unmatched junction nucleotides: 8. The CDR3 consists of 15 residues. Germline V gene lookup returns CDR1 SGHAT and CDR2 FQNNGV. Written as DNA, the CDR3 is TGTGCCAGCAGCTTAGAAGGAGCGGGAGTGGGGGAGCAGTACTTC. This encodes CASSLEGAGVGEQYF. The complete variable domain, with remaining parts taken from reference TRBV11-2 and TRBJ2-7, reads EAGVAQSPRYKIIEKRQSVAFWCNPISGHATLYWYQQILGQGPKLLIQFQNNGVVDDSQLPKDRFSAERLKGVDSTLKIQPAKLEDSAVYLCASSLEGAGVGEQYFGPGTRLTVT.

This sequence joins TRBV18 and TRBJ2-5; D ambiguous. Per the germline V gene, CDR1 is KGHSH and CDR2 is LQKENI. Trimming removed 1 base at V and 3 bases at J, with 6 bases between. This CDR3 is built from 13 residues. The CDR3 bases are TGTGCCAGCTCACCACAGGAGAAAGAGACCCAGTACTTC. It is translated as CASSPQEKETQYF.

CDR3 DNA sequence: TGTGCCAGCAGTGGACAGGGGGAAAACACCGGGGAGCTGTTTTTT. Translation gives CASSGQGENTGELFF. V and J are TRBV2 and TRBJ2-2; 9 nucleotides agree with TRBD1. Trimming took 4 bases from V and 2 from J; bases not matched to a gene: 2. Germline V gene data show CDR1 as SNHLY and CDR2 as FYNNEI. The CDR3 totals 15 residues.

The chain couples TRBV6-1 to TRBJ1-1, with D maybe TRBD1 (6 bases). Trimming removed 6 bases at V and 1 base at J, with 15 bases between. CDR1 MNHNS and CDR2 SASEGT come from the germline V gene. The CDR3 totals 15 residues. CDR3 in amino acids: CASRARGYRNTEAFF. In nucleotides, the CDR3 is TGTGCCAGCAGGGCGAGGGGGTATCGGAACACTGAAGCTTTCTTT.

This clone was recorded only once. This sample also contains other DNA sequences that code for the same CDR3. The rearrangement links TRBV11-2 to TRBJ2-7, with a tentative D call TRBD2 (5 bases). Trimming shortened V by 0 bases and J by 1 base, and 7 bases separated the two germline ends. The V gene's germline CDR1 is SGHAT and CDR2 FQNNGV. This CDR3 has 14 amino acids. This CDR3 is CASSLELGSYEQYF. CDR3 DNA: TGTGCCAGCAGCTTAGAACTAGGATCCTACGAGCAGTACTTC.

V is TRBV5-1 and J is TRBJ2-7; 10 bases line up with TRBD2. Looked up from germline, CDR1 is SGHRS and CDR2 is YFSETQ. This CDR3 comprises 17 residues. Trimming took 0 bases from V and 1 from J; bases not matched to a gene: 7. The CDR3 here is CASSLGRGAGGSYEQYF. CDR3 sequence (DNA): TGCGCCAGCAGCTTGGGCAGAGGAGCGGGAGGGTCCTACGAGCAGTACTTC.

This chain connects TRBV5-1 to TRBJ2-5, with a weak D call TRBD2 (6 bases). From germline, CDR1 is SGHRS and CDR2 YFSETQ. CDR3 length equals 15 residues. V was trimmed by 3 bases and J by 1 base, leaving 13 bases between them. The CDR3 nucleotides are TGCGCCAGCAGCTCCCCCTTGGGGGGCCAAGAGACCCAGTACTTC. Its protein product is CASSSPLGGQETQYF. The complete variable domain, with remaining parts taken from reference TRBV5-1 and TRBJ2-5, reads KAGVTQTPRYLIKTRGQQVTLSCSPISGHRSVSWYQQTPGQGLQFLFEYFSETQRNKGNFPGRFSGRQFSNSRSEMNVSTLELGDSALYLCASSSPLGGQETQYFGPGTRLLVL.

The chain has TRBV10-1 and TRBJ2-1; no firm D call. Germline V gives CDR1 WNHNN, CDR2 SYGVQD (reference sequence). The ends were cut back, 6 bases at V and 0 bases at J, with 12 bases in the middle. The CDR3 has 15 amino acids. This CDR3 is CASSPTRSSYNEQFF. CDR3 DNA sequence: TGCGCCAGCAGCCCTACCAGGAGCTCCTACAATGAGCAGTTCTTC.

The V gene is TRBV5-1, the J gene TRBJ2-5; no clear D. Germline V gives CDR1 SGHRS, CDR2 YFSETQ. V was trimmed by 1 base and J by 2 bases, leaving 9 bases between them. The CDR3 is 14 residues long. The CDR3 sequence is CASSLPVVQETQYF. CDR3 nucleotides: TGCGCCAGCAGCTTGCCAGTTGTGCAAGAGACCCAGTACTTC.

DNA for the CDR3: TGTGCCAGCAGCTCGGATTATAGCAATCAGCCCCAGCATTTT. Its protein is CASSSDYSNQPQHF. The V call is TRBV7-8, the J call TRBJ1-5; no definite D call. The V gene lost 4 bases and the J gene lost 0 bases, with 7 bases spanning the gap. The CDR3 has 14 residues. Germline V lookup: CDR1 SGHVS, CDR2 FQNEAQ.

This sequence joins TRBV2 and TRBJ2-5, with 8 positions matching TRBD1. V lost 4 bases to trimming and J lost 4 bases; unmatched junction nucleotides: 8. CDR3 length equals 15 residues. Looked up from germline, CDR1 is SNHLY and CDR2 is FYNNEI. This CDR3 reads CASSVRQGQGETQYF. CDR3 bases: TGTGCCAGCAGTGTACGACAGGGGCAGGGAGAGACCCAGTACTTC.

The gene calls are TRBV11-3 and TRBJ2-2, with D uncertain. The V gene's germline CDR1 is SGHNT and CDR2 YENEEA. The CDR3 is 17 amino acids. The germline V and J ends were trimmed by 10 bases and 1 base, with 22 bases remaining between them. The CDR3 spells CATSYLYRLENTGELFF. CDR3 coding DNA: TGTGCCACCTCTTACTTATATCGGTTAGAGAACACCGGGGAGCTGTTTTTT.

This rearrangement joins TRBV27 to TRBJ2-1; D is ambiguous. The CDR3 is made up of 15 amino acids. CDR1 is MNHEY, CDR2 SMNVEV, per germline (reference sequence). Trimming took off 6 bases at V and 6 bases at J, with 18 bases between the two ends. The CDR3 here is CASSRTAFGGNEQFF. DNA of the CDR3: TGTGCCAGCAGCCGAACCGCGTTCGGTGGCAATGAGCAGTTCTTC.

V usage is TRBV7-2 and J usage is TRBJ2-1; D unclear. This CDR3 has 12 amino acids. V was cut by 3 bases and J by 4 bases, with 4 bases left in between. The germline CDR1 and CDR2 sequences are SGHTA and FQGNSA. This chain's CDR3 is CASSFQYNEQFF. The CDR3 DNA sequence: TGTGCCAGCAGCTTCCAGTACAATGAGCAGTTCTTC.

The chain links TRBV10-3 to TRBJ2-1; D may be TRBD1 (5 bases). CDR1 is ENHRY, CDR2 SYGVKD, per germline. This CDR3 region has 12 residues. V dropped 4 bases and J dropped 6 bases, with 7 bases sitting between them. The CDR3 reads CAISGQRNEQFF. As DNA, the CDR3 is TGTGCCATCAGTGGACAGCGCAATGAGCAGTTCTTC.

This clone showed up just once. This chain joins TRBV6-6 and TRBJ1-5; 7 positions match TRBD1. CDR1 is MNHNY and CDR2 is SVGAGI in the germline V gene (reference sequence). Trimming took 8 bases from V and 2 from J; bases not matched to a gene: 3. The CDR3 consists of 13 residues. The CDR3 DNA sequence: TGTGCCAGCGTAGGGGGCGGCAATCAGCCCCAGCATTTT. It codes for CASVGGGNQPQHF.

The rearrangement links TRBV7-8 to TRBJ1-2; D might be TRBD1 (6 bases). The CDR3 has 13 residues. CDR1 SGHVS and CDR2 FQNEAQ come from the germline V gene. The ends were cut back, 2 bases at V and 10 bases at J, with 14 bases in the middle. The CDR3 region is CASSLIPWGLYTF. CDR3 in DNA: TGTGCCAGCAGCTTAATCCCTTGGGGGCTCTACACCTTC.

This clone was seen just once. The rearrangement links TRBV6-5 to TRBJ2-1, with 8 bases matching TRBD2. V was pared by 7 bases and J by 0 bases, with 2 bases of the junction left unmatched. The length of the CDR3 is 14 residues. CDR1 is MNHEY, CDR2 SVGAGI, per germline. CDR3 loop: CASTRGGSYNEQFF. DNA for the CDR3: TGTGCCAGCACCCGGGGGGGCTCCTACAATGAGCAGTTCTTC.

CDR3 amino acids: CASSLPPGAKRNEQFF. The CDR3 DNA reads TGTGCCAGCAGTCTCCCCCCCGGGGCGAAGAGGAATGAGCAGTTCTTC. The rearrangement links TRBV28 to TRBJ2-1; D is perhaps TRBD1 or TRBD2 (5 bases each). Trimming pared 5 bases from V and 7 bases from J, leaving 21 bases between. Germline V CDR1 and CDR2: MDHEN, SYDVKM. The CDR3 covers 16 residues. Full variable domain (rest looked up from reference TRBV28 and TRBJ2-1): DVKVTQSSRYLVKRTGEKVFLECVQDMDHENMFWYRQDPGLGLRLIYFSYDVKMKEKGDIPEGYSVSREKKERFSLILESASTNQTSMYLCASSLPPGAKRNEQFFGPGTRLTVL.

Comments on this clone: Different DNA sequences within this sample yield the same CDR3. This CDR3 is CASSESRGPYEQYF. CDR3 DNA sequence: TGCGCCAGCAGTGAGTCTAGGGGCCCCTACGAGCAGTACTTC. The chain carries TRBV10-1 and TRBJ2-7; the D gene is possibly TRBD1 (5 bases). Germline V gene data show CDR1 as WNHNN and CDR2 as SYGVQD (reference sequence). CDR3 size: 14 residues. V was pared by 0 bases and J by 2 bases, with 8 bases between.

This clone was found once. Other DNA sequences of this sample code for an identical CDR3. CDR3 nucleotides: TGTGCCAGCAGTTTAGGGGGCACAGATACGCAGTATTTT. As protein: CASSLGGTDTQYF. The chain carries TRBV27 and TRBJ2-3; D gene unclear. Per germline, CDR1 MNHEY and CDR2 SMNVEV (reference sequence). The CDR3 has 13 residues. Trimming stripped 2 bases from V and 1 base from J, with 4 bases between.

J is TRBJ2-5 and V is TRBV10-3, with D maybe TRBD2 (5 bases). Germline V gene data show CDR1 as ENHRY and CDR2 as SYGVKD. CDR3 length: 14 residues. Trimming took off 0 bases at V and 5 bases at J, with 10 bases between the two ends. The CDR3 loop is CAISESTSSETQYF. The CDR3 region has the DNA TGTGCCATCAGTGAGTCTACTAGTTCGGAGACCCAGTACTTC.